The following is a T cell receptor (beta chain) sequence with its context. Original analysis: It was from reference gene primer amplification that nucleated cell counts were estimated. Here immunoSEQ multiplex PCR was the method, and the copy in TCRdb shows in-frame clones only, minus some. The V and J calls and clone size are taken from that table; D and trimming were inferred from the DNA. Of fewer than 250,000 clones in the sample, roughly 80% were seen once. From germline, CDR1 is SEHNR and CDR2 FQNEAQ (reference sequence). V was trimmed by 5 bases and J by 6 bases, leaving 10 bases between them. The CDR3 consists of 13 residues. This record belongs to a study of blood T cell repertoires in COVID-19. Study context: Some COVID-19 samples were acute and others convalescent; all came from the United States, Italy and Spain. Sources were T cells, B-cell-depleted T cells, or PBMCs; the material itself was cDNA or gDNA.

The receptor was derived from a man aged 55 to 70 with acute or convalescent COVID-19. Specimen: peripheral blood. V and J are TRBV7-9 and TRBJ2-2, with D perhaps TRBD1 (6 bases). CDR3 sequence reads: CASSPQGSGELFF. The CDR3 region has the DNA TGTGCCAGCAGCCCACAGGGTTCCGGGGAGCTGTTTTTT.